This T cell receptor beta chain was sequenced during a study of OX40 agonist ivuxolimab in advanced cancers. Study in general: Patients were dosed intravenously with ivuxolimab at 0.01 to 10 mg/kg every 2 weeks. Study results and limitations: In CD8+ T cells, expanded clones were on average more numerous than in CD4+.

On this clone itself: The target antigen is unknown.

The germline CDR1 and CDR2 sequences are SEHNR and FQNEAQ (reference sequence). The CDR3 is 15 amino acids. Trimming took off 0 bases at V and 8 bases at J, with 17 bases between the two ends. This table comes from immunoSEQ multiplex PCR, and its TCRdb copy is limited to in-frame clones, with some not included. This table holds tens of thousands of clones, 85% to 90% found once. The receptor was isolated from an adult with an advanced solid tumor such as melanoma, head and neck, liver or kidney cancer. Here the sequenced sample was CD4+ or CD8+ T cells sorted from blood, taken in a trial of the OX40 agonist ivuxolimab. V usage is TRBV7-9 and J usage is TRBJ2-7; D tentatively fits TRBD1 or TRBD2 (6 bases each). The CDR3 DNA follows: TGTGCCAGCAGCTTAGCACAGGGAGGAGGAGAGAAGCAGTACTTC. Residues: CASSLAQGGGEKQYF. Filled out from reference TRBV7-9 and TRBJ2-7, the complete variable domain reads DTGVSQNPRHKITKRGQNVTFRCDPISEHNRLYWYRQTLGQGPEFLTYFQNEAQLEKSRLLSDRFSAERPKGSFSTLEIQRTEQGDSAMYLCASSLAQGGGEKQYFGPGTRLTVT.